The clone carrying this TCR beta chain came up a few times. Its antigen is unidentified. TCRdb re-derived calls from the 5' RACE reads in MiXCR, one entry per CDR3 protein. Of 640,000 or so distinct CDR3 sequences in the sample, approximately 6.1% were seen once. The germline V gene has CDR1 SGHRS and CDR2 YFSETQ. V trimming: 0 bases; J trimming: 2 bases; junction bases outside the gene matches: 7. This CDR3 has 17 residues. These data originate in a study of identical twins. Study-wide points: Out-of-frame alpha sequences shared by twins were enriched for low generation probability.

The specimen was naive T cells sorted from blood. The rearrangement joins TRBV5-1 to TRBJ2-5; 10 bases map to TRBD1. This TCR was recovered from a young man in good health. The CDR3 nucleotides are TGCGCCAGCAGCTTGGTCTTGAGACAGGGGGCTCAAGAGACCCAGTACTTC. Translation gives CASSLVLRQGAQETQYF.